This T cell receptor beta chain was profiled in a study of molecular identifiers for immune sequencing clone quantification. This clonotype was counted ten times or more. V lost 0 bases to trimming and J lost 0 bases, with 15 bases between them. The germline CDR1 and CDR2 sequences are LNHDA and SQIVND (reference sequence). The CDR3 has 18 residues. Sorting defined naive CD8 T cells as CD8+CD4-CCR7+CD45RA+. TCRdb called the PCR reads again in MiXCR, with one record for every CDR3 protein. The sample shows over 60,000 distinct CDR3 sequences, about 20% of them seen only once. The chain has TRBV19 and TRBJ1-5; TRBD1 might be the D (6 bases). The sequence was collected from a human donor in good health. Some libraries in this study had Jurkat cell RNA spiked in. Input material: naive CD8+ T cells from blood, with Jurkat cell RNA spiked in. Stated subset: FACS-sorted CD8+CD4-CCR7+CD45RA+ naive T cells. CDR3 DNA: TGTGCCAGTAGTATAGACCCGCGGACAGTCTATAGCAATCAGCCCCAGCATTTT. Its translation: CASSIDPRTVYSNQPQHF.